This T cell receptor beta chain derives from a study of blood T cell repertoires in COVID-19. This clone occurred once. Assay used: immunoSEQ multiplex PCR; TCRdb lists only in-frame clones, some missing. Among 200,000 to 300,000 clones listed, 75% to 90% were seen once. CDR3 size: 13 residues. V was trimmed by 7 bases and J by 12 bases, leaving 20 bases between them. The sequencing input was peripheral blood. The origin of this receptor is a human donor in a cohort sampled during active COVID-19. The chain has TRBV12-3 or TRBV12-4 and TRBJ2-3; D may be TRBD2 (6 bases). The CDR3 here is CASIPGLSGPQYF. DNA of the CDR3: TGTGCCAGCATCCCCGGACTAAGCGGTCCTCAGTATTTT.